Below, one T cell receptor beta chain is given with its context. The antigen remains unidentified. These data come from a study of CXCR3-negative and CXCR3-positive naive CD8 T cells. Study-wide findings and caveats: The TRBV-TRBJ usage of naive CXCR3-negative and CXCR3-positive cells was similar, but that of memory cells differed.

Cells classed as naive CD8+ T cells were CD45RO-CCR7+CD27+CD95-. It was by 5' RACE with UMI labels that the TRB cDNA libraries were prepared. TCRdb reprocessed the 5' RACE reads; each CDR3 protein has one entry and no DNA is given. Seen in this sample are 35,000 to 55,000 distinct CDR3 sequences; the ten most common clones hold about 2.5%. The CDR3 totals 15 residues. The sequencing sample was made of naive CXCR3- CD8+ T cells from blood. Subset of the sample: CD45RO-CCR7+CD27+CD95- naive CD8+ T cells lacking CXCR3 (TNR3-). The chain links TRBV1 to TRBJ1-1; absent DNA, TCRdb's TRBD1 call cannot be checked. TRBV1 is described as a pseudogene. This receptor was identified in a human donor in good health. Some clones in this sample may be carry-over from other donors' samples. The CDR3 sequence is CTSRLLQGADTEAFF.